The 25 T cell receptor beta chains given below trace back to one sample, sequenced in a study of metastatic and nonmetastatic thyroid tumors. TCRdb called clones again from the PCR reads with MiXCR. The sample has under 30,000 clones, 20% to 25% seen once. All patients were untreated before thyroid surgery. Input material: blood. The receptor source for this set is a female donor with papillary thyroid cancer or a benign thyroid nodule (not recorded which). Some clones in this sample may be carry-over from other donors' samples.

This clone was observed many times. The V call is TRBV4-1, the J call TRBJ2-7; TRBD1 matches 10 bases. V dropped 6 bases and J dropped 3; count of bases not matched to a gene: 8. Germline CDR1 reads MGHRA; CDR2 reads YSYEKL. The CDR3 contains 15 residues. DNA of the CDR3: TGCGCCAGCAGTGATTCGACAGGGGGCATCTACGAGCAGTACTTC. Amino acids: CASSDSTGGIYEQYF.

This clone was seen at least ten times. The J gene is TRBJ1-6, the V gene TRBV9, with D perhaps TRBD1 (5 bases). V shed 7 bases and J shed 6 bases, with 8 bases lying between them. Germline V lookup: CDR1 SGDLS, CDR2 YYNGEE. The CDR3 sequence is 12 residues long. CDR3 nucleotide sequence: TGTGCCAGCGGGGCCTCTAATTCACCCCTCCACTTT. Its translation: CASGASNSPLHF.

This clone was recorded many times. The chain has TRBV4-1 and TRBJ1-3; D not resolved. Deletions cut 1 base from V and 2 bases from J, with 9 bases between. The CDR3 is 15 residues long. Germline CDR1 reads MGHRA; CDR2 reads YSYEKL. Here the CDR3 DNA reads TGCGCCAGCAGCCAAGGATCCGGGGCTGGAAACACCATATATTTT. Amino acids: CASSQGSGAGNTIYF.

The CDR3 is CSARDDYGRAILDLGNQPQHF. The CDR3 DNA follows: TGCAGTGCTAGAGATGATTATGGCAGGGCTATCTTAGACTTGGGCAATCAGCCCCAGCATTTT. The gene calls are TRBV20-1 and TRBJ1-5, with D tentatively TRBD1 (5 bases). The ends were cut back, 0 bases at V and 2 bases at J, with 29 bases in the middle. Germline CDR1 is DFQATT and CDR2 is SNEGSKA (reference sequence). The CDR3 has 21 residues.

This clone showed up many times. The sample has other DNA sequences that encode this CDR3 too. The V gene is TRBV5-1, the J gene TRBJ2-2; no definite D call. CDR3 length equals 12 residues. Trimming cost V 6 bases and J 6 bases, with 9 bases left between them. Germline loops: CDR1 SGHRS, CDR2 YFSETQ. CDR3 DNA: TGCGCCAGCAAATTCGATGCCGGGGAGCTGTTTTTT. This gives the protein CASKFDAGELFF.

The table lists this clone with a few counts. The chain employs TRBV6-1 and TRBJ1-1; D gene unclear. Germline values: CDR1 MNHNS, CDR2 SASEGT. The CDR3 is 13 residues long. Between the trimmed V and J ends, which lost 5 bases and 3 bases, there was a span of 10 bases. The CDR3 region is CASSRQDYTEAFF. CDR3 DNA sequence: TGTGCCAGCAGTCGACAAGACTACACTGAAGCTTTCTTT.

V usage is TRBV11-2 and J usage is TRBJ2-5, with D hard to call. CDR1 is SGHAT and CDR2 is FQNNGV in the germline V gene. Trimming pared 5 bases from V and 5 bases from J, leaving 9 bases between. The CDR3 is made up of 12 amino acids. The CDR3 DNA reads TGTGCCAGCAGCCTAACCGGGGAGACCCAGTACTTC. It codes for CASSLTGETQYF.

This clone was observed many times. This chain joins TRBV4-1 and TRBJ2-2; 12 bases are a match to TRBD2. This CDR3 region has 16 residues. V lost 1 base, J lost 8 bases, and 5 bases stayed unmatched. In germline, CDR1 is MGHRA, CDR2 YSYEKL. CDR3 sequence: CASSQGLAGAAGELFF. Here the CDR3 DNA reads TGCGCCAGCAGCCAAGGACTAGCGGGGGCAGCGGGGGAGCTGTTTTTT.

This clone was picked up many times. The same CDR3 can be traced to other DNA sequences in this sample. The rearrangement uses TRBV20-1 and TRBJ1-3, with D uncertain. With 2 bases removed from V and 3 bases from J, the gap between germline ends came to 11 bases. Germline V gene sequence: CDR1 DFQATT, CDR2 SNEGSKA (reference sequence). The CDR3 loop spans 14 amino acids. In DNA form, the CDR3 reads TGCAGTGCTAGACTCCGGGGTGTTGGAAACACCATATATTTT. This gives the protein CSARLRGVGNTIYF.

Concerning this clone itself: One junction end does not reproduce the germline sequence, and a read error may be involved. The V call is TRBV9, the J call TRBJ2-7, with D unclear. This CDR3 has 16 residues. The V gene's germline CDR1 is SGDLS and CDR2 YYNGEE. CDR3 DNA: TGTGCCAGCAGCGTAAAGAGTGACAACGCAGGCTACAAGCAGTACTTC. Its translation is CASSVKSDNAGYKQYF.

The chain uses TRBV20-1 and TRBJ2-1; D tentatively fits TRBD1 or TRBD2 (5 bases each). The CDR3 runs 15 residues. Trimming left V 5 bases short and J 2 bases short, with 16 bases between. Germline CDR1 reads DFQATT; CDR2 reads SNEGSKA (reference sequence). The CDR3 loop is CSAEAGGGTYNEQFF. DNA of the CDR3: TGCAGTGCTGAGGCGGGTGGGGGTACCTACAATGAGCAGTTCTTC.

The gene calls are TRBV6-1 and TRBJ1-3, with a weak D call TRBD1 (5 bases). The V end lost 5 bases, the J end lost 4 bases, and 12 bases lay between the germline ends. The germline V gene encodes CDR1 MNHNS and CDR2 SASEGT. The CDR3 is made up of 14 amino acids. This chain's CDR3 is CASSRQFYGNTIYF. CDR3 sequence (DNA): TGTGCCAGCAGTCGACAGTTTTACGGAAACACCATATATTTT.

This clone rates as medium-sized. The rearrangement links TRBV28 to TRBJ2-1; 7 nucleotides agree with TRBD2. Per the germline V gene, CDR1 is MDHEN and CDR2 is SYDVKM. V gave up 5 bases and J gave up 6 bases; unmatched junction bases: 13. The length of the CDR3 is 16 residues. The CDR3 spells CASSPTGRGRGNEQFF. CDR3 coding DNA: TGTGCCAGCAGTCCCACCGGGCGGGGGAGGGGCAATGAGCAGTTCTTC.

This clone turned up a few times. This chain joins TRBV30 and TRBJ1-2; D is undetermined. V gave up 0 bases and J gave up 1 base, with 9 bases separating them. Germline lookup yields CDR1 GTSNPN and CDR2 SVGIG (reference sequence). This CDR3 is 14 amino acids long. CDR3 residues: CAWSVPRYNYGYTF. The CDR3 nucleotides are TGTGCCTGGAGTGTACCGCGCTATAACTATGGCTACACCTTC. Supplemented by reference TRBV30 and TRBJ1-2, the full variable domain reads SQTIHQWPATLVQPVGSPLSLECTVEGTSNPNLYWYRQAAGRGLQLLFYSVGIGQISSEVPQNLSASRPQDRQFILSSKKLLLSDSGFYLCAWSVPRYNYGYTFGSGTRLTVV.

This clone turned up a few times. Without the conserved terminal phenylalanine or tryptophan, this CDR3 likely stems from a read error. The chain employs TRBV6-1 and TRBJ1-1; D unresolved. The length of the CDR3 is 15 residues. Trimming stripped 3 bases from V and 2 bases from J, with 13 bases between. Germline V lookup: CDR1 MNHNS, CDR2 SASEGT. CDR3 region: CASSDVFGPNTEAFL. The CDR3 region has the DNA TGTGCCAGCAGTGACGTCTTCGGGCCAAACACTGAAGCTTTCCTT.

This clone ranks as medium-sized. The V gene is TRBV28, the J gene TRBJ2-5; possible D gene TRBD1, 6 bases. Trimming pared 2 bases from V and 13 bases from J, leaving 11 bases between. CDR3 length equals 11 residues. Germline values: CDR1 MDHEN, CDR2 SYDVKM. CDR3 nucleotides: TGTGCCAGCAGTTTAAGAACAGGGTGGTACTTC. It codes for CASSLRTGWYF.

This clone was picked up a small number of times. V gene TRBV4-2 combines with J gene TRBJ1-3; TRBD1 matches 7 bases. Trimming cost V 3 bases and J 6 bases; bases outside gene matches: 11. Germline V gene sequence: CDR1 LGHNA, CDR2 YNFKEQ. This CDR3 comprises 16 residues. CDR3 nucleotide sequence: TGTGCCAGCAGCCAGGAACGGGGACAGATTTTAAACACCATATATTTT. Amino acid sequence: CASSQERGQILNTIYF.

This clone was picked up many times. The J gene is TRBJ1-5, the V gene TRBV5-5; no firm D call. V gave up 2 bases and J gave up 7 bases, with 10 bases separating them. Germline CDR1 and CDR2: SGHKS and YYEKEE (reference sequence). This CDR3 region has 13 residues. CDR3 bases: TGTGCCAGCAGCTTAGATCTGAGGCAGCCCCAGCATTTT. Protein sequence: CASSLDLRQPQHF.

Of note for this clone: Relative to the germline gene, one junction end is altered; a read error may explain this. V gene TRBV12-3 or TRBV12-4 combines with J gene TRBJ2-5; possible D gene TRBD2, 6 bases. The CDR3 totals 15 residues. CDR3 residues: CASSLEGGVWETRYF. DNA of the CDR3: TGTGCCAGCAGTTTAGAGGGCGGGGTCTGGGAGACCCGGTACTTC.

About this clone: A much more abundant neighbour one base away suggests this may be a read error. The rearrangement links TRBV11-2 to TRBJ2-3; perhaps TRBD2 as D (6 bases). CDR1 and CDR2 from the germline V gene are SGHAT and FQNNGV. Trimming removed 5 bases from V and 0 bases from J, with 15 bases in between. This CDR3 comprises 16 residues. The CDR3 sequence: CASSDGLPSSTDTQYF. CDR3 DNA: TGTGCCAGCAGCGATGGACTACCGTCTAGCACAGATACGCAGTATTTT.

A note on this clone: This clone may be a read error of a much larger clone one base away. The same CDR3 can be traced to other DNA sequences in this sample. The chain couples TRBV27 to TRBJ1-4, with D possibly TRBD1 on 6 matching bases. There are 14 residues in the CDR3. The germline CDR1 and CDR2 sequences are MNHEY and SMNVEV (reference sequence). The chain's CDR3 is CASRENGGDEKLFF. CDR3 sequence (DNA): TGTGCCAGCAGAGAGAACGGGGGCGATGAAAAACTGTTCTTT.

The chain couples TRBV3-1 to TRBJ1-1, with TRBD1 as a possible D gene (5 bases). Germline V gene sequence: CDR1 LGHDT, CDR2 YNNKEL (reference sequence). The V and J ends lost 6 bases and 4 bases respectively, with 12 bases between them. The CDR3 spans 13 residues. The CDR3, as DNA: TGTGCCAGCAGTAAGGGGAGGAGCACTGAAGCTTTCTTT. Translation gives CASSKGRSTEAFF.

This clone was observed at least ten times. The chain is built from TRBV7-2 and TRBJ2-1; 7 bases are a match to TRBD2. This CDR3 spans 12 amino acids. Germline V gene data show CDR1 as SGHTA and CDR2 as FQGNSA. V trimming: 9 bases; J trimming: 9 bases; junction bases outside the gene matches: 8. This CDR3 reads CASGSGGFEQFF. CDR3 coding DNA: TGTGCCAGTGGATCGGGAGGCTTTGAGCAGTTCTTC.

This clone was recorded many times. The chain combines TRBV14 with TRBJ2-7; the match to TRBD2 covers 8 bases. Germline CDR1 SGHDN, CDR2 FVKESK. The CDR3 is 14 amino acids. The trim removed 1 base at V and 4 bases at J, leaving 3 bases unmatched. CDR3 nucleotide sequence: TGTGCCAGCAGCCAAGCGGGGGGGAAATACGAGCAGTACTTC. It codes for CASSQAGGKYEQYF.

A single count supports this clone. The conserved closing phenylalanine or tryptophan is absent in this CDR3, likely reflecting a read error. V usage is TRBV9 and J usage is TRBJ2-2; D gene unclear. This CDR3 region has 16 residues. The V gene lost 7 bases and the J gene lost 1 base, with 17 bases spanning the gap. The germline CDR1 and CDR2 sequences are SGDLS and YYNGEE. The CDR3 sequence: CASRIVRGLNTGELFS. CDR3 nucleotide sequence: TGTGCCAGCCGAATAGTTAGAGGTTTGAACACCGGGGAGCTGTTTTCT.